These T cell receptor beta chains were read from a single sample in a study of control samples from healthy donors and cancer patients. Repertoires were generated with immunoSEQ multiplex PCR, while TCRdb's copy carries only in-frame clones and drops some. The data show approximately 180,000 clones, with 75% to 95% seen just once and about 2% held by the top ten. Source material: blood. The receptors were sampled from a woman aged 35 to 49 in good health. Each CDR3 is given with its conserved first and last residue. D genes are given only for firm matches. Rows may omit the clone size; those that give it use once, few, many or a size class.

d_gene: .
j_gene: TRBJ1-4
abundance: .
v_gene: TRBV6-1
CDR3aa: CASSESIGQGSEKLFF
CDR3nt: TGTGCCAGCAGTGAATCAATAGGGCAGGGTAGTGAAAAACTGTTTTTT

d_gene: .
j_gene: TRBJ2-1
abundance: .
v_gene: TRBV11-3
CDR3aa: CASSLTGSGYNEQFF
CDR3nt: TGTGCCAGCAGCCTGACAGGCTCAGGCTACAATGAGCAGTTCTTC

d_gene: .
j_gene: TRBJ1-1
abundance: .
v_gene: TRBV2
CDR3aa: CASRATEGTEAFF
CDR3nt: TGTGCCAGCAGAGCGACAGAGGGCACTGAAGCTTTCTTT

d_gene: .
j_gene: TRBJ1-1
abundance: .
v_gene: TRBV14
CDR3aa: CASSTRGGMNTEAFF
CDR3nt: TGTGCCAGCAGTACGAGGGGGGGAATGAACACTGAAGCTTTCTTT

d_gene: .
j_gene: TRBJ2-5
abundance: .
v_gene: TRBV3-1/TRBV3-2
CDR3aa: CASSLRGETQYF
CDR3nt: TGTGCCAGCAGCCTCCGGGGCGAGACCCAGTACTTC

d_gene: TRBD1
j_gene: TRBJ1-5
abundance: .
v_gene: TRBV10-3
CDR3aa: CAIQGAGNQPQHF
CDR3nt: TGTGCCATCCAGGGGGCCGGCAATCAGCCCCAGCATTTT

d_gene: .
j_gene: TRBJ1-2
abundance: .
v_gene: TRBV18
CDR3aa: CASSPGQARYGYTF
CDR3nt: TGTGCCAGCTCCCCGGGGCAGGCGCGTTATGGCTACACCTTC

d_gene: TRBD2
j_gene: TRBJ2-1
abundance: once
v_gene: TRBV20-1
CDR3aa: CSASKLLAGVPYNEQFF
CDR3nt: TGCAGTGCTAGTAAGTTGCTAGCGGGGGTCCCCTACAATGAGCAGTTCTTC

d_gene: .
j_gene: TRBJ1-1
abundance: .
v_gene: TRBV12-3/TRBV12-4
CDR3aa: CASSLLQNTEAFF
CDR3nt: TGTGCCAGCAGTTTACTACAGAACACTGAAGCTTTCTTT

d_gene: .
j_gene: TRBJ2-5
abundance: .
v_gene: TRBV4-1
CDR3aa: CASSQEGWGGGTSQETQYF
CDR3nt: TGCGCCAGCAGCCAAGAAGGTTGGGGCGGGGGCACCTCACAAGAGACCCAGTACTTC

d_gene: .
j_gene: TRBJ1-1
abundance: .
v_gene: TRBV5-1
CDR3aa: CASSLRGGDTEAFF
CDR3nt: TGCGCCAGCAGCCTTAGGGGTGGTGACACTGAAGCTTTCTTT

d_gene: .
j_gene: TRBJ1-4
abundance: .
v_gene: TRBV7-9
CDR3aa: CASSTTGINEKLFF
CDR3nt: TGTGCCAGCAGCACAACAGGGATAAATGAAAAACTGTTTTTT

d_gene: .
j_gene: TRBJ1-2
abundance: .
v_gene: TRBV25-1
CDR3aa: CAISGVGGYTF
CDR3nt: TGTGCCATCTCCGGGGTGGGAGGCTACACCTTC

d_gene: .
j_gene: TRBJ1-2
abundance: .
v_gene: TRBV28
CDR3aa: CASKPSRGHGYTF
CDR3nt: TGTGCCAGCAAACCTTCACGGGGACACGGCTACACCTTC

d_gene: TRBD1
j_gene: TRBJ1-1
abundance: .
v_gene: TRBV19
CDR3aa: CASNIQGVGEAFF
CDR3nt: TGTGCCAGCAATATACAGGGGGTGGGTGAAGCTTTCTTT

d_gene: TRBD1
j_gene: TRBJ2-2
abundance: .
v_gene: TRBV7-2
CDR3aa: CASSPGTGINGELFF
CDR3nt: TGTGCCAGCAGTCCCGGGACAGGGATTAATGGGGAGCTGTTTTTT

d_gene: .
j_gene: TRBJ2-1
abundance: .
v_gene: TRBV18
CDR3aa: CASYTTGAGQFF
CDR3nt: TGTGCCAGCTATACGACCGGGGCAGGACAGTTCTTC

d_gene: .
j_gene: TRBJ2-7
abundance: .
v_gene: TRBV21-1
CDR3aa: CASSHPPASYEQYF
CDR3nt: TGTGCCAGCAGCCACCCCCCGGCTTCCTACGAGCAGTACTTC

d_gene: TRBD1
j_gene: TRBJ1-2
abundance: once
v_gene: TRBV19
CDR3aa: CASSIGDRRTDGYTF
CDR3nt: TGTGCCAGTAGTATCGGGGACAGGAGGACAGATGGCTACACCTTC

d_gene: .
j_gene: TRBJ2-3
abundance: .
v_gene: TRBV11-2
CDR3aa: CASSWSSGNTDTQYF
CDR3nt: TGTGCCAGCAGCTGGTCCAGCGGAAACACAGATACGCAGTATTTT

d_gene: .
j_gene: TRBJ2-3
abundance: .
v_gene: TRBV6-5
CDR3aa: CASSTNWADTQYF
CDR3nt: TGTGCCAGCAGCACCAATTGGGCAGATACGCAGTATTTT

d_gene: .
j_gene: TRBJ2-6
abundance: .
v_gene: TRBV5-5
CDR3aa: CASSSTGVLSGANVLTF
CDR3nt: TGTGCCAGCAGCTCGACAGGAGTCCTCTCTGGGGCCAACGTCCTGACTTTC

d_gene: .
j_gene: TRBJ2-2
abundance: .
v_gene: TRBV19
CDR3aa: CASTYWGAGDTGELFF
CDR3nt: TGTGCCAGTACCTACTGGGGGGCCGGGGACACCGGGGAGCTGTTTTTT

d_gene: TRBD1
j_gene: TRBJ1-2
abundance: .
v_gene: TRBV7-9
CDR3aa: CASSQITGGQYGYTF
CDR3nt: TGTGCCAGCAGCCAAATTACAGGGGGCCAATATGGCTACACCTTC

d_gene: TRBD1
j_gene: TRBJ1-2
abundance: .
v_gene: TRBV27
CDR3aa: CASSLQRDRGFYGYTF
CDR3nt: TGTGCCAGCAGTTTGCAGCGGGACAGGGGATTCTATGGCTACACCTTC

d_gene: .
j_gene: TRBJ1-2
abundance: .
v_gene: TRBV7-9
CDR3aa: CASSRGVNYGYTF
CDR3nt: TGTGCCAGCAGCCGGGGGGTAAACTATGGCTACACCTTC

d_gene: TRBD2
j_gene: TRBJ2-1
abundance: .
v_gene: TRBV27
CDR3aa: CASSIAGGLNEQFF
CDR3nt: TGTGCCAGCAGTATAGCGGGGGGGCTGAATGAGCAGTTCTTC

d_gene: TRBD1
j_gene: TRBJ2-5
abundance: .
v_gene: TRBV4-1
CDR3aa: CASRQGGQGMTQYF
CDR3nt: TGCGCCAGCAGGCAAGGGGGCCAGGGGATGACCCAGTACTTC

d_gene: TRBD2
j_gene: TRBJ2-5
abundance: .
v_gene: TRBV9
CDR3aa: CASGREAGAKETQYF
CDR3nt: TGTGCCAGCGGGAGGGAGGCTGGGGCAAAAGAGACCCAGTACTTC

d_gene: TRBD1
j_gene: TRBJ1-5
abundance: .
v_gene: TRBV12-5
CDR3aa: CASGLGTGTYSNQPQHF
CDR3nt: TGTGCTAGTGGTCTGGGGACAGGGACATATAGCAATCAGCCCCAGCATTTT

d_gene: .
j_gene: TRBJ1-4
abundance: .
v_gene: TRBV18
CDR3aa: CASSPASANEKLFF
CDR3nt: TGTGCCAGCTCACCTGCTTCGGCTAATGAAAAACTGTTTTTT

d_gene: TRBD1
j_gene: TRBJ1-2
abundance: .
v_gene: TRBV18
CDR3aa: CASSPIPGQITYGYTF
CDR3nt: TGTGCCAGCTCACCTATTCCGGGACAGATAACCTATGGCTACACCTTC

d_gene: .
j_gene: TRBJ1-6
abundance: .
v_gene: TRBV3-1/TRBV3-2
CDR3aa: CASTAEGNSPLHF
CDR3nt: TGTGCCAGCACGGCGGAGGGTAATTCACCCCTCCACTTT

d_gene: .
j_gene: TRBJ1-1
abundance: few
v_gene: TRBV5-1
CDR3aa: CASSGGAKRTEAFF
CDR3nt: TGCGCCAGCAGCGGTGGAGCGAAGCGTACTGAAGCTTTCTTT

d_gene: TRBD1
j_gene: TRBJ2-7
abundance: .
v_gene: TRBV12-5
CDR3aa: CASGHPTAGQGAHEQYF
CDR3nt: TGTGCTAGTGGTCACCCGACGGCGGGCCAGGGGGCGCACGAGCAGTACTTC

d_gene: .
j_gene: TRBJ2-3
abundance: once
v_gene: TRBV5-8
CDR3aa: CASSPQGADTQYF
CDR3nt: TGTGCCAGCAGCCCCCAGGGTGCAGATACGCAGTATTTT

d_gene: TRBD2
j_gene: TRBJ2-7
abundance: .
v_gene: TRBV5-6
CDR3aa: CASSLAAASGGAWSYEQYF
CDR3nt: TGTGCCAGCAGCTTGGCCGCGGCTAGCGGGGGGGCCTGGTCCTACGAGCAGTACTTC

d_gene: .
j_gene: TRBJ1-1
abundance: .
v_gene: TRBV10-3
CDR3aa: CAISLSRGGVTEAFF
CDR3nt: TGTGCCATCAGCCTAAGCAGGGGCGGTGTCACTGAAGCTTTCTTT

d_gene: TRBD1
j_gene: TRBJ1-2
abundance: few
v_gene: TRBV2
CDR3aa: CASRVGQGFNYGYTF
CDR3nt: TGTGCCAGCAGGGTCGGACAGGGTTTTAACTATGGCTACACCTTC

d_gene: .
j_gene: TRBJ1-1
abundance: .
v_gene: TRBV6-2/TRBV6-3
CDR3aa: CASSYSRDTEAFF
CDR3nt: TGTGCCAGCAGTTACTCGCGGGACACTGAAGCTTTCTTT

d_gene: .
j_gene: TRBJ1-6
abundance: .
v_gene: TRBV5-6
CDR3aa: CASSSRLDDSPLHF
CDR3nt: TGTGCCAGCAGCTCTAGATTAGATGATTCACCCCTCCACTTT

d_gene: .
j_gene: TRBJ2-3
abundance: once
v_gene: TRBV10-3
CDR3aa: CAISEESTDTQYF
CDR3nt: TGTGCCATCAGTGAGGAAAGCACAGATACGCAGTATTTT

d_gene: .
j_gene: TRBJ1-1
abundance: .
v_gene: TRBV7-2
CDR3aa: CASRLRRTENTEAFF
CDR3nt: TGTGCCAGCAGGCTACGTAGGACAGAGAACACTGAAGCTTTCTTT

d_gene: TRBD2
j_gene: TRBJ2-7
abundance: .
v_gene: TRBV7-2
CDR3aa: CASSRTSGYEQYF
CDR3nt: TGTGCCAGCAGCCGGACTAGCGGCTACGAGCAGTACTTC

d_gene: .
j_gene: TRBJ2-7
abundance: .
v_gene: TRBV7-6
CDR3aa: CASSPSPGRGDEQYF
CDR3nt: TGTGCCAGCAGCCCCTCTCCGGGGCGCGGTGACGAGCAGTACTTC

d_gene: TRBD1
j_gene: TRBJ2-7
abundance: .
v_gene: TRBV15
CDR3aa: CATSREKSGTVPYEQYF
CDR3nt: TGTGCCACCAGCAGAGAAAAGTCCGGGACAGTCCCCTACGAGCAGTACTTC

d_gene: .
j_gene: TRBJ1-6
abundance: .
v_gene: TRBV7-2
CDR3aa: CASSLDAAGDYSPLHF
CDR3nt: TGTGCCAGCAGCCTAGACGCGGCGGGTGACTATTCACCCCTCCACTTT

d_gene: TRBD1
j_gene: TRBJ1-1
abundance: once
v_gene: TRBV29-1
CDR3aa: CSQGDGYTEAFF
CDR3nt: TGCAGCCAGGGGGATGGATATACTGAAGCTTTCTTT

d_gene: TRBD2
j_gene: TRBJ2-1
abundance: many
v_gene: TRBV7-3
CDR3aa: CASSLIVSGGSGNEQFF
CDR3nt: TGTGCCAGCAGCTTAATAGTTAGCGGGGGATCGGGCAATGAGCAGTTCTTC